A selection of T cell receptor beta chains follows, all from one sample in a study of control samples from healthy donors and cancer patients. Generated by immunoSEQ multiplex PCR, the TCRdb table keeps only in-frame clones and is missing some. Here the sample spans some 160,000 clones, approximately 88% being singletons. The specimen sequenced was blood. The receptor source for this set is a man aged 25 to 45 in good health. Both conserved end residues are part of each CDR3. The D gene is left open where the match is weak. A row's size may be missing; if present it is once, few, many or a size class.

d_call j_call v_call clone_size cdr3_aa cdr3_nt
TRBD1 TRBJ1-4 TRBV15 NA CATSRGRTGGNEKLFF TGTGCCACCAGCAGAGGGCGGACAGGGGGTAATGAAAAACTGTTTTTT
NA TRBJ1-1 TRBV5-1 NA CASKVDGANTEAFF TGCGCCAGCAAAGTAGACGGGGCGAACACTGAAGCTTTCTTT
NA TRBJ2-6 TRBV18 NA CASSPVAQPGANVLTF TGTGCCAGCTCACCAGTGGCACAACCTGGGGCCAACGTCCTGACTTTC
NA TRBJ2-7 TRBV2 NA CASSVTIAYEQYF TGTGCCAGCAGTGTCACGATCGCCTACGAGCAGTACTTC
TRBD2 TRBJ2-3 TRBV9 NA CASSARVGGASDTQYF TGTGCCAGCAGCGCCAGGGTCGGGGGGGCTTCAGATACGCAGTATTTT
TRBD2 TRBJ2-5 TRBV27 NA CASRTGLALQETQYF TGTGCCAGCAGGACGGGACTAGCCCTCCAAGAGACCCAGTACTTC
TRBD2 TRBJ2-3 TRBV6-4 few CASSEDGGSSDTQYF TGTGCCAGCAGTGAGGATGGCGGGAGCTCAGATACGCAGTATTTT
TRBD1 TRBJ1-5 TRBV6-5 NA CASRIRQGSNQPQHF TGTGCCAGCAGAATTAGACAGGGTAGTAATCAGCCCCAGCATTTT
NA TRBJ1-1 TRBV4-3 NA CASSRRILENTEAFF TGCGCCAGCAGCCGCCGGATCCTGGAGAACACTGAAGCTTTCTTT
NA TRBJ2-1 TRBV12-3/TRBV12-4 NA CASRWATYNEQFF TGTGCCAGCAGGTGGGCTACATACAATGAGCAGTTCTTC
NA TRBJ1-5 TRBV19 NA CASSDVGNQPQHF TGTGCCAGTAGTGATGTGGGCAATCAGCCCCAGCATTTT